The 14 T cell receptor beta chains below were found in one sample sequenced in a study of blood T cell repertoires in COVID-19. Clones were sequenced by immunoSEQ multiplex PCR, and TCRdb holds only the in-frame ones, with some missing. Here the sample spans some 380,000 clones, roughly 89% being singletons. The sample comprised peripheral blood. These receptors all come from a young man with active or convalescent COVID-19.

The chain couples TRBV13 to TRBJ2-2; no firm D call. There are 15 residues in the CDR3. Germline V gene sequence: CDR1 PRHDT, CDR2 FYEKMQ (reference sequence). V lost 5 bases and J 5 bases, leaving 15 bases between the germline ends. The CDR3 reads CASSPWFLPTGELFF. In DNA form, the CDR3 reads TGTGCCAGCAGCCCCTGGTTTCTACCGACCGGGGAGCTGTTTTTT.

This chain uses TRBV6-2 or TRBV6-3 with TRBJ1-5, with 7 bases matching TRBD1. Trimming removed 6 bases from V and 3 bases from J; junction bases left unmatched: 2. CDR3 length: 13 amino acids. Germline V CDR1 and CDR2: MNHEY, SVGEGT. The CDR3 DNA is TGTGCCAGCAGCGGACAGGCCAATCAGCCCCAGCATTTT. It yields the protein CASSGQANQPQHF.

The V and J genes are TRBV7-2 and TRBJ2-2; TRBD2 matches 12 bases. J gave up 4 bases and V 10 bases, and 13 bases lay outside the gene matches. Germline V gene data show CDR1 as SGHTA and CDR2 as FQGNSA. The CDR3 is 17 amino acids. The CDR3 bases are TGTGCCACCAACCTAGCGGGGGGGCTATTGAGCACCGGGGAGCTGTTTTTT. Its translation: CATNLAGGLLSTGELFF.

The chain carries TRBV7-9 and TRBJ1-2; no clear D. Germline CDR1 and CDR2: SEHNR and FQNEAQ (reference sequence). Trimming removed 5 bases from V and 4 bases from J, with 14 bases in between. The CDR3 is made up of 14 amino acids. The CDR3 nucleotides are TGTGCCAGCAGCCCTCTTAGCCCTCTCTATGGCTACACCTTC. Translated, it gives CASSPLSPLYGYTF.

This sequence joins TRBV11-2 and TRBJ2-3; maybe TRBD2 (6 bases). CDR3 length equals 19 residues. V was trimmed by 5 bases and J by 0 bases, leaving 24 bases between them. Per germline, CDR1 SGHAT and CDR2 FQNNGV. The CDR3 sequence: CASSPLAYRVYSSTDTQYF. The CDR3 bases are TGTGCCAGCAGCCCACTAGCCTACCGGGTCTATTCTAGCACAGATACGCAGTATTTT.

The chain carries TRBV12-3 or TRBV12-4 and TRBJ2-1; no firm D call. V lost 5 bases and J 2 bases, leaving 7 bases between the germline ends. The CDR3 length is 13 residues. CDR3 protein: CASSPSPYNEQFF. The DNA for the CDR3 is TGTGCCAGCAGTCCCTCTCCCTACAATGAGCAGTTCTTC.

The chain is built from TRBV7-3 and TRBJ2-5; tentative D call: TRBD1 (6 bases). The CDR3 has 15 amino acids. Trimming left V 5 bases short and J 5 bases short, with 18 bases between. The germline gives CDR1 SGHTA, CDR2 FQGTGA. This CDR3 reads CASSPGSRGEETQYF. As DNA, the CDR3 is TGTGCCAGCAGCCCCGGGTCCAGGGGAGAGGAGACCCAGTACTTC.

CDR3 protein: CSASRPSGGNNEQFF. The CDR3 DNA sequence: TGCAGTGCTAGTCGGCCCTCCGGCGGAAACAATGAGCAGTTCTTC. V and J are TRBV20-1 and TRBJ2-1; unclear D gene. Germline V gene data show CDR1 as DFQATT and CDR2 as SNEGSKA (reference sequence). Trimming removed 3 bases at V and 5 bases at J, with 17 bases between. The CDR3 length is 15 residues.

This chain uses TRBV2 with TRBJ2-7; D is possibly TRBD1 (6 bases). There are 13 residues in the CDR3. Germline V gene data show CDR1 as SNHLY and CDR2 as FYNNEI. With 10 bases removed from V and 3 bases from J, the gap between germline ends came to 16 bases. CDR3 loop: CAIQTGVDYEQYF. CDR3 sequence (DNA): TGTGCCATACAGACAGGTGTAGACTACGAGCAGTACTTC.

The genes are TRBV18 and TRBJ2-7, with D possibly being TRBD1 (5 bases). The CDR3 totals 15 residues. The germline V gene encodes CDR1 KGHSH and CDR2 LQKENI. Between the trimmed V and J ends, which lost 3 bases and 3 bases, there was a span of 15 bases. CDR3 amino acids: CASSPGGARIYEQYF. The CDR3 DNA follows: TGTGCCAGCTCACCTGGTGGGGCCAGGATCTACGAGCAGTACTTC.

This sequence joins TRBV29-1 and TRBJ2-5; 13 nucleotides agree with TRBD2. With 4 bases clipped from V and 5 bases from J, the junction kept 19 bases outside the gene matches. This CDR3 is built from 19 residues. Germline CDR1 and CDR2: SQVTM and ANQGSEA. Here the CDR3 reads CSVGGRGLAGFYVAETQYF. CDR3 sequence (DNA): TGCAGCGTTGGGGGGAGGGGACTAGCGGGGTTTTATGTTGCGGAGACCCAGTACTTC.

This chain uses TRBV5-6 with TRBJ1-3, with a weak D call TRBD1 (6 bases). Per the germline V gene, CDR1 is SGHDT and CDR2 is YYEEEE. CDR3 length: 15 amino acids. V gave up 0 bases and J gave up 3 bases, with 10 bases separating them. The CDR3 loop is CASSLEGGDGNTIYF. For the CDR3, the DNA is TGTGCCAGCAGCTTGGAAGGGGGGGATGGAAACACCATATATTTT.

The rearrangement links TRBV6-2 or TRBV6-3 to TRBJ2-1; D is unclear. The V gene lost 6 bases and the J gene lost 5 bases, with 8 bases spanning the gap. The germline V gene encodes CDR1 MNHEY and CDR2 SVGEGT. The CDR3 length is 12 residues. CDR3 in amino acids: CASSTHNNEQFF. In DNA form, the CDR3 reads TGTGCCAGCAGCACACACAACAATGAGCAGTTCTTC.

The chain links TRBV15 to TRBJ2-1, with 8 bases fitting TRBD2. There are 16 residues in the CDR3. Germline V lookup: CDR1 LNHNV, CDR2 YYDKDF (reference sequence). The trim removed 5 bases at V and 1 base at J, leaving 7 bases unmatched. The CDR3 DNA reads TGTGCCACCAGCCCGCTGCGGGGGGCTTCCTACAATGAGCAGTTCTTC. Translation: CATSPLRGASYNEQFF. The full variable domain, its missing parts supplied by reference TRBV15 and TRBJ2-1, is DAMVIQNPRYQVTQFGKPVTLSCSQTLNHNVMYWYQQKSSQAPKLLFHYYDKDFNNEADTPDNFQSRRPNTSFCFLDIRSPGLGDTAMYLCATSPLRGASYNEQFFGPGTRLTVL.